The T cell receptor (beta chain) under discussion was sequenced for a study of blood T cell repertoires in COVID-19. V trimming: 8 bases; J trimming: 6 bases; junction bases outside the gene matches: 14. CDR1 and CDR2 (germline): GTSNPN, SVGIG (reference sequence). The CDR3 covers 15 residues. Data came from immunoSEQ multiplex PCR; TCRdb stores just in-frame clones and leaves some out. The sample shows under 200,000 clones, about four fifths of them seen only once. The sample taken for sequencing was peripheral blood. This receptor was identified in a woman aged 55-69 years with COVID-19, enrolled during active disease. The rearrangement links TRBV30 to TRBJ2-7, with 12 bases aligning to TRBD2. CDR3 loop: CAATRLAGDSVEQYF. The CDR3 DNA reads as TGTGCCGCCACCCGACTAGCGGGAGACTCGGTCGAGCAGTACTTC.